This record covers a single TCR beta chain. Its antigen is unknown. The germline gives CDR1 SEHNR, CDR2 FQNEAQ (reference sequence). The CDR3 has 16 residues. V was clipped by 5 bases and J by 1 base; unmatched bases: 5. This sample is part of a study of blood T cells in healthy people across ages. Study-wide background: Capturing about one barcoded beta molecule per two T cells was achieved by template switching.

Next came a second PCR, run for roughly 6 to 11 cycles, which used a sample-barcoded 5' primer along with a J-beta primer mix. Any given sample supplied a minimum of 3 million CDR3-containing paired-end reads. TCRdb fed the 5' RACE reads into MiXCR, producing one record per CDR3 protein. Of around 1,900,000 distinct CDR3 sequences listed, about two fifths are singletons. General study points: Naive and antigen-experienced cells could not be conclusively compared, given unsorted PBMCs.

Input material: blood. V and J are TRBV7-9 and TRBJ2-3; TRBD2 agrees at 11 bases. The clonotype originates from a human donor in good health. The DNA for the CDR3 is TGTGCCAGCAGCGGTCAGACTAGCGGGGGCACAGATACGCAGTATTTT. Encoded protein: CASSGQTSGGTDTQYF.